The source of this T cell receptor (beta chain) is a study of blood T cell repertoires in COVID-19. Sequencing was performed with immunoSEQ multiplex PCR; in TCRdb, only in-frame clones are kept and a portion is missing. The sample includes about 400,000 clones, about 86% seen only once; the top ten take roughly a tenth. Before being deemed recovered, Cohort 3 donors had two negative PCRs, clearance, or symptom resolution. The CDR3 extends over 16 amino acids. Trimming took 1 base from V and 2 from J, leaving 12 bases between them. Germline V gene lookup returns CDR1 MNHEY and CDR2 SVGAGI. The rearrangement joins TRBV6-5 to TRBJ1-3; D perhaps matches TRBD1 (5 bases). Sequencing was performed on PBMCs or T cells enriched from blood (not recorded which). The clonotype was recovered from a woman in her fifties or sixties who had recovered from COVID-19. This CDR3 reads CASSYFAGGPGNTIYF. The DNA for the CDR3 is TGTGCCAGCAGTTACTTCGCCGGGGGACCTGGAAACACCATATATTTT.